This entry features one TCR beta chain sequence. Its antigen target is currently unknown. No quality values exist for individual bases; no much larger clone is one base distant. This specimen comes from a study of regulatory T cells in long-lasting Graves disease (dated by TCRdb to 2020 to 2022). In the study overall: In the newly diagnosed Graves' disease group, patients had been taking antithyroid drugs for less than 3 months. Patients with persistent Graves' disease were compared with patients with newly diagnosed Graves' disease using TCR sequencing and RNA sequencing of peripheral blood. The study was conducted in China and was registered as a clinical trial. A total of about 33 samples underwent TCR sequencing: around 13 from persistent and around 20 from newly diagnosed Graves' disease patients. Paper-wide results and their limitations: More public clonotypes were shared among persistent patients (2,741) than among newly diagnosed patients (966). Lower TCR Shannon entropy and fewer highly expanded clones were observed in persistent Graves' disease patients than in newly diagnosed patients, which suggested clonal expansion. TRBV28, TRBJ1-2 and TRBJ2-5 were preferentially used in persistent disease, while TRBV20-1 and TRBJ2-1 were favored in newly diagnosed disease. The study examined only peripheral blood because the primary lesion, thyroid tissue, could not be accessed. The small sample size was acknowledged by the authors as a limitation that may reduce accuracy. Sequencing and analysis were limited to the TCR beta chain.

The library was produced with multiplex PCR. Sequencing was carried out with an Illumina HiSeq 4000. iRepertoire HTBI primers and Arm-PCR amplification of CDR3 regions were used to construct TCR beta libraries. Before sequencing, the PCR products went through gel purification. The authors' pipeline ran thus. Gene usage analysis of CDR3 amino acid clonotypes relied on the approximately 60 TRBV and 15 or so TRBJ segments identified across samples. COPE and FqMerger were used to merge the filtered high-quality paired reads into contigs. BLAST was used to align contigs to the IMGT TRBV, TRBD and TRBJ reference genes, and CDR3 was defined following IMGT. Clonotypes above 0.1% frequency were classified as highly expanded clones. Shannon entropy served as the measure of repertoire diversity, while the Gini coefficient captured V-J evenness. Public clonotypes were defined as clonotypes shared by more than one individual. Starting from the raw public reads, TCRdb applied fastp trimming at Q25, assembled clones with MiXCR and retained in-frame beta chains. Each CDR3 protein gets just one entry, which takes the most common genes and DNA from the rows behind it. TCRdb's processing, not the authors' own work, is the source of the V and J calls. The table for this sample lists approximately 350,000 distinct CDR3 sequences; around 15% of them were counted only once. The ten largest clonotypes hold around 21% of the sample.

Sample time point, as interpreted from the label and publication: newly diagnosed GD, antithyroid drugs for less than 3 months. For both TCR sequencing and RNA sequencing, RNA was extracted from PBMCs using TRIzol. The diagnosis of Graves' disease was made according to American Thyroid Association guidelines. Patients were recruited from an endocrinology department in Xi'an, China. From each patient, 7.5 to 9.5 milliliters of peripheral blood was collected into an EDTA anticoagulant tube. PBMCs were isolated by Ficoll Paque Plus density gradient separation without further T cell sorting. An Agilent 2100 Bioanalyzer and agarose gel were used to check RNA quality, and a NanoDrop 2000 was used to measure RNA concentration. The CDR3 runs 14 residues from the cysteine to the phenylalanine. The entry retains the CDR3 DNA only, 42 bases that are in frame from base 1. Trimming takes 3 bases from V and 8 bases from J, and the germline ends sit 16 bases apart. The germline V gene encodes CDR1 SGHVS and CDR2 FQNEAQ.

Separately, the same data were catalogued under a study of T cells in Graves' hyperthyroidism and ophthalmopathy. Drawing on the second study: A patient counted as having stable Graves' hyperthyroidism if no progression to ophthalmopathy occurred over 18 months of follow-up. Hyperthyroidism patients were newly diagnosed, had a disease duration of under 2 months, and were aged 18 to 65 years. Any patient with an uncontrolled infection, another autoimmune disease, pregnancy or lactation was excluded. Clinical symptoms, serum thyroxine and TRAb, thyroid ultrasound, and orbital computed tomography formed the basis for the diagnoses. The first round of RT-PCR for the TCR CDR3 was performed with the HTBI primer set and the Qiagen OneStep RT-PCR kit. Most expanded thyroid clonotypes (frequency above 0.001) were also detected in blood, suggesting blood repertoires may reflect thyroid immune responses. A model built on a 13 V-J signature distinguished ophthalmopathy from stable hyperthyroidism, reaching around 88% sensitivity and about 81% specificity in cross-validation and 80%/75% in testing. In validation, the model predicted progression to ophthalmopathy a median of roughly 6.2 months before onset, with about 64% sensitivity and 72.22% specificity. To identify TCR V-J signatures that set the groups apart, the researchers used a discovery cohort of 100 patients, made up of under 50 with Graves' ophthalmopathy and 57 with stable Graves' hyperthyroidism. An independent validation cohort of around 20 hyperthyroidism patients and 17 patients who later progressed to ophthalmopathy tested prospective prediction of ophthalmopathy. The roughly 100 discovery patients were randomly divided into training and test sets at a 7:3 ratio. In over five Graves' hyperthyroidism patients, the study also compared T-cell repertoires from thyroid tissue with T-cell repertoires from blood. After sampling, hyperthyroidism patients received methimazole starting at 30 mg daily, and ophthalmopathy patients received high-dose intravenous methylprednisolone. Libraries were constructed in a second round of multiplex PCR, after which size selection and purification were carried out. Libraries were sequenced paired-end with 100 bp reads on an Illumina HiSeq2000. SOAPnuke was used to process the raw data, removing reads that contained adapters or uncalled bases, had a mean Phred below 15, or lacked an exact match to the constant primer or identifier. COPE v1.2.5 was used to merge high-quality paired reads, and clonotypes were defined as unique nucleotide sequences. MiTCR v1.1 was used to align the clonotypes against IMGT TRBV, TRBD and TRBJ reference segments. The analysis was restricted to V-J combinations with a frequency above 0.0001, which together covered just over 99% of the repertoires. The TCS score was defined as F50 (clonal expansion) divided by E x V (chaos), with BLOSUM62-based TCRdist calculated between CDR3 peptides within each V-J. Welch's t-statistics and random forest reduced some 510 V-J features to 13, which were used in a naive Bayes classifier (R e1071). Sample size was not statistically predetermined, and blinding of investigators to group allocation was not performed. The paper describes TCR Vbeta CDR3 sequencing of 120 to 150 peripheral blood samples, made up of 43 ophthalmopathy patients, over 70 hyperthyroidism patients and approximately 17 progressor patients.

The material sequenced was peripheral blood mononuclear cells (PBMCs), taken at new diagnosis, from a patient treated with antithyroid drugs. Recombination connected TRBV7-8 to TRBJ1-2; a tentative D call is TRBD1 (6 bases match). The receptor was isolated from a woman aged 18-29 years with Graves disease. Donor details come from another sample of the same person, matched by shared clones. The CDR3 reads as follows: CASSLDPRGRGYTF. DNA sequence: TGTGCCAGCAGCTTGGACCCCAGGGGCAGAGGCTACACCTTC.